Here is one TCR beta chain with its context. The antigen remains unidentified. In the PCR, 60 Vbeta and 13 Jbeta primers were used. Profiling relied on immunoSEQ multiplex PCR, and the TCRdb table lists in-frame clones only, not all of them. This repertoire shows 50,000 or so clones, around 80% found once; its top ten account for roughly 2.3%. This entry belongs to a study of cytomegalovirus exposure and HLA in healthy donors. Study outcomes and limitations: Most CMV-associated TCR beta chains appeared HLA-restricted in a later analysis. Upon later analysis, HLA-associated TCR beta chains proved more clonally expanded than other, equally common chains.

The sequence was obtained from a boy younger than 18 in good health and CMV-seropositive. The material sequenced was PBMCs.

The chain's CDR3 is CSAPVVETQYF. In nucleotides, the CDR3 is TGCAGTGCTCCGGTGGTTGAGACCCAGTACTTC. This chain uses TRBV20-1 with TRBJ2-5; D not certain. The CDR3 length is 11 residues. CDR1 is DFQATT and CDR2 is SNEGSKA in the germline V gene (reference sequence). V lost 5 bases and J 5 bases, leaving 9 bases between the germline ends.